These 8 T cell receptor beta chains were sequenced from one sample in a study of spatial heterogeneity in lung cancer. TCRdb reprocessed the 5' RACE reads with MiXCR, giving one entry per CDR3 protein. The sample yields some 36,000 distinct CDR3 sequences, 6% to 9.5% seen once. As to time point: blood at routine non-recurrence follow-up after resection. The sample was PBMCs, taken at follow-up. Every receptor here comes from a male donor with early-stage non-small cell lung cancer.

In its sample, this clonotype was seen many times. CDR3 residues: CASSRGGPYNEQFF. CDR3 coding DNA: TGTGCCAGCAGTCGCGGGGGACCGTACAATGAGCAGTTCTTC. This chain uses TRBV12-3 or TRBV12-4 with TRBJ2-1; the match to TRBD2 covers 7 bases. The CDR3 consists of 14 residues. Losses at the gene ends were 5 bases for V and 4 bases for J; bases not matched to a gene: 5.

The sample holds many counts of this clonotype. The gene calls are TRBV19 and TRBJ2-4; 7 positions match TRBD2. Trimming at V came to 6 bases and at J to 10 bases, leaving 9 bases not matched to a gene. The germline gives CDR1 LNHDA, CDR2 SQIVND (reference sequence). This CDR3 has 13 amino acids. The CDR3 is CASRLGTTGIQYF. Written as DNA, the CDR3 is TGTGCCAGTAGGCTCGGGACTACGGGGATTCAGTACTTC.

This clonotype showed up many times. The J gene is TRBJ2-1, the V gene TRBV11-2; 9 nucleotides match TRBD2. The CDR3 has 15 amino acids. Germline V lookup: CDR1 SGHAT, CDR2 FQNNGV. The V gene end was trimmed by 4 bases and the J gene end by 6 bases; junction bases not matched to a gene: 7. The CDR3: CASSSLAGLTNEQFF. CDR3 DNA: TGTGCCAGCAGCTCACTAGCGGGTTTGACCAATGAGCAGTTCTTC.

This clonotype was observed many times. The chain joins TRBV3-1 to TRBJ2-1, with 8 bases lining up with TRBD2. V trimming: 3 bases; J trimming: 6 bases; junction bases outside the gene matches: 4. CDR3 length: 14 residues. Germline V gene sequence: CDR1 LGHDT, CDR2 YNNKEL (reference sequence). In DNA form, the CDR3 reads TGTGCCAGCAGCCATGACGGGAGGGGCAATGAGCAGTTCTTC. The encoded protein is CASSHDGRGNEQFF.

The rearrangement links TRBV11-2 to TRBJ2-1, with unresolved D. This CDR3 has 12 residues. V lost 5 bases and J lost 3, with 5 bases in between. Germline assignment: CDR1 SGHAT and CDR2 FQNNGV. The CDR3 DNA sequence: TGTGCCAGCAGCCTATACTACAATGAGCAGTTCTTC. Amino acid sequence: CASSLYYNEQFF.

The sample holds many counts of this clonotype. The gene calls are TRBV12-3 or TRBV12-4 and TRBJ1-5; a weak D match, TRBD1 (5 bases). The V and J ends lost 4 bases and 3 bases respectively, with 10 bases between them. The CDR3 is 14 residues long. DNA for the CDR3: TGTGCCAGCAGTTACGGGGGGAACAATCAGCCCCAGCATTTT. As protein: CASSYGGNNQPQHF.

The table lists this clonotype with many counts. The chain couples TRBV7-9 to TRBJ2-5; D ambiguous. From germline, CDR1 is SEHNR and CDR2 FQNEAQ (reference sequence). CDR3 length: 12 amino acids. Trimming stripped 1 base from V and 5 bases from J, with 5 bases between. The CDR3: CASSLVTETQYF. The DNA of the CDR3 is TGTGCCAGCAGCTTAGTTACCGAGACCCAGTACTTC.

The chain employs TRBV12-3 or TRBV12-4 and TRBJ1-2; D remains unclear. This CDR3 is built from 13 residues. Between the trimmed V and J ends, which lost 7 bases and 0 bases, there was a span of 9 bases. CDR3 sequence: CASNQEPNYGYTF. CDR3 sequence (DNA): TGTGCCAGCAATCAGGAACCTAACTATGGCTACACCTTC.